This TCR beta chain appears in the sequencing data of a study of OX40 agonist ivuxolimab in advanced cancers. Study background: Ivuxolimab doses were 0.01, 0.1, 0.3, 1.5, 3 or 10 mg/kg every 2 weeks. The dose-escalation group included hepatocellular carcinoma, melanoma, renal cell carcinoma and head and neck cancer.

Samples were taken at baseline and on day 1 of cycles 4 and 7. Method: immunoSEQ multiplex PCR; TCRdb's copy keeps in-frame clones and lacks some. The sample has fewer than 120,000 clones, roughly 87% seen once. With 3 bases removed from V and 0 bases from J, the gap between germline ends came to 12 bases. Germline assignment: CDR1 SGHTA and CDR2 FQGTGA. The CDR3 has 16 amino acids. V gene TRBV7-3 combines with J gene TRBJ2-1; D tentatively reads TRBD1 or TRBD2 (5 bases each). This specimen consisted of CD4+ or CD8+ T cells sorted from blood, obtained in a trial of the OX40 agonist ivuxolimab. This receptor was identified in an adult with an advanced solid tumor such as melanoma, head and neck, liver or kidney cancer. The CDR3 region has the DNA TGTGCCAGCAGCTTGAGGGCGGACAACTCCTACAATGAGCAGTTCTTC. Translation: CASSLRADNSYNEQFF. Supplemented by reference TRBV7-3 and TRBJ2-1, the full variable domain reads GAGVSQTPSNKVTEKGKYVELRCDPISGHTALYWYRQSLGQGPEFLIYFQGTGAADDSGLPNDRFFAVRPEGSVSTLKIQRTERGDSAVYLCASSLRADNSYNEQFFGPGTRLTVL.